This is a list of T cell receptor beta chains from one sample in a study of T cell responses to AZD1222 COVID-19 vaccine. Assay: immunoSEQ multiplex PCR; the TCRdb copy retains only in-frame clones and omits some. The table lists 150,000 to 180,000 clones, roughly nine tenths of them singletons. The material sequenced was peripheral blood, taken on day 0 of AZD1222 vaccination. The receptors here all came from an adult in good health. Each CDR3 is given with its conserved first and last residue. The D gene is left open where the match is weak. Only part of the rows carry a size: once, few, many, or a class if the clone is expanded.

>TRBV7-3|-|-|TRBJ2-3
TGTGCCAGCAGCTTAACGCCGGGACGCACAGATACGCAGTATTTT
CASSLTPGRTDTQYF
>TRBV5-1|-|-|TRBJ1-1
TGCGCCAGCAGCTTGACCCCCGACACTGAAGCTTTCTTT
CASSLTPDTEAFF
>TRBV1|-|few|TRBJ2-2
TGCACCAGCAGCCAAGTACGGGAGGGACCGAACACCGGGGAGCTGTTTTTT
CTSSQVREGPNTGELFF
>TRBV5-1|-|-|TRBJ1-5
TGCGCCAGCAGCGGACTGCCGAATCAGCCCCAGCATTTT
CASSGLPNQPQHF
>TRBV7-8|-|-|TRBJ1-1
TGTGCCAGCAGATGGGGGTCCCGGGGCACTGAAGCTTTCTTT
CASRWGSRGTEAFF
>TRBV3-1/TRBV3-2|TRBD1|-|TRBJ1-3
TGTGCCAGCAGCCACCACAGGGGGCTCTCTGGAAACACCATATATTTT
CASSHHRGLSGNTIYF
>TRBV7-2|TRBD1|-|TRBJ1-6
TGTGCCAGCAGCTTAGGATTTGACAGGGCGGTTTCACCCCTCCACTTT
CASSLGFDRAVSPLHF
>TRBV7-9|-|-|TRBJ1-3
TGTGCCAGCAGCGCTGCACAGTCGGGCTCTGGAAACACCATATATTTT
CASSAAQSGSGNTIYF
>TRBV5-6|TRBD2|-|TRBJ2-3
TGTGCCAGCAGCGTAACCGGGACTAGCGGGGAGGTGGCAGATACGCAGTATTTT
CASSVTGTSGEVADTQYF
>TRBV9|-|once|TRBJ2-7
TGTGCCAGCAGCTCCCCAGGGTCCTCACGCTCCGAGCAGTACTTC
CASSSPGSSRSEQYF